This TCR beta chain was recorded in a study of shared clonotypes between healthy human individuals. Generated by immunoSEQ multiplex PCR, the TCRdb table keeps only in-frame clones and is missing some. The table shows under 350,000 clones, with around 87% occurring only once. V gave up 3 bases and J gave up 6 bases, with 12 bases separating them. CDR1 and CDR2 (germline): MNHEY, SMNVEV (reference sequence). CDR3 length equals 13 residues. Study results and limitations: Having only a few donors restricted how much genetic and exposure-history diversity was captured. Sampling covered nothing but blood. Tissue TCR repertoires likely differ from those found in blood.

This clone was seen a single time. Its antigen remains unidentified. The material sequenced was memory CD8+ T cells sorted from blood. Specified subset: CD45RO+ cells pooled with CCR7-negative TemRA cells. The chain links TRBV27 to TRBJ2-7, with D perhaps TRBD2 (5 bases). The origin of this receptor is a man in his late teens or twenties in good health. The CDR3 region is CASSFWLAAEQYF. The CDR3 region has the DNA TGTGCCAGCAGTTTCTGGCTAGCAGCCGAGCAGTACTTC.